This T cell receptor beta chain was profiled in a study of blood T cell repertoires in COVID-19. About the research overall: Some COVID-19 samples were acute and others convalescent; all came from the United States, Italy and Spain.

The table came from immunoSEQ multiplex PCR; TCRdb's copy has only in-frame clones and leaves some out. The sample holds hundreds of thousands of clones, about 90% seen once. Per the germline V gene, CDR1 is MDHEN and CDR2 is SYDVKM. The CDR3 is 14 residues long. J was trimmed by 2 bases and V by 8 bases; bases with no gene match: 6. Participant ages covered about 18 to 95 years across approximately 25 US areas. Participants' own reports of clinical history determined their cohort assignment. J is TRBJ2-7 and V is TRBV28; 10 positions match TRBD1. This sequence was found in a woman under 30 with acute COVID-19. Source material: PBMCs or T cells enriched from blood (not recorded which). In DNA, the CDR3 is TGTGCCAGCGGCCGCGGACAGGGGGCCTACGAGCAGTACTTC. This encodes CASGRGQGAYEQYF.